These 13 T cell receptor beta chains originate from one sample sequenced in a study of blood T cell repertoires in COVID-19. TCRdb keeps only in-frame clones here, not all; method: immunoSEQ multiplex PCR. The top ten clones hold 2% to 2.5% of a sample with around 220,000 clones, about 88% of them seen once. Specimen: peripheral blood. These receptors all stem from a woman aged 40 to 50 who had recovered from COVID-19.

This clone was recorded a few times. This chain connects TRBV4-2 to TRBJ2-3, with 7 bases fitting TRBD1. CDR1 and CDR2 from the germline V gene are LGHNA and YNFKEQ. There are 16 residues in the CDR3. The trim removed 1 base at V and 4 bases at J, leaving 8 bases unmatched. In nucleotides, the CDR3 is TGTGCCAGCAGCCAAGCGGGACAGCGAGATGCAGATACGCAGTATTTT. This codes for CASSQAGQRDADTQYF.

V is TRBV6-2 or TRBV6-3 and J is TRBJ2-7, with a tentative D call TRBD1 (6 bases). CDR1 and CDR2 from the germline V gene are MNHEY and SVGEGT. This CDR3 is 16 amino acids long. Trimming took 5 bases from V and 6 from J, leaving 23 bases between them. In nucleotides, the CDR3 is TGTGCCAGCAGTGCCCTGGGACAAGGATCTTGGGGCGAGCAGTACTTC. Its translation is CASSALGQGSWGEQYF.

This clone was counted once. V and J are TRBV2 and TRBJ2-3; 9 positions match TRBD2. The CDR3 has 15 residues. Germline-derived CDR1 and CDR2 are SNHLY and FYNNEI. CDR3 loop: CATTPPGLAWDTQYF. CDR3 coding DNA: TGTGCTACCACTCCACCGGGACTAGCATGGGATACGCAGTATTTT.

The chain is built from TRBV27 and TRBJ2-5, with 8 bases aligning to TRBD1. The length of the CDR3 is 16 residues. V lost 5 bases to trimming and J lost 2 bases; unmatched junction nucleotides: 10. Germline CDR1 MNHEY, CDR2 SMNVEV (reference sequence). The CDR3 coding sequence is TGTGCCAGCAGTGGATGGGGTGGACAGGGACAAGAGACCCAGTACTTC. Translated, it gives CASSGWGGQGQETQYF.

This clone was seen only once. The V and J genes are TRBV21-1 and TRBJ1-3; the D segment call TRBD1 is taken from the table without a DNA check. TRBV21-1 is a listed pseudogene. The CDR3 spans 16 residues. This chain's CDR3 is CASSKKLTGAQNTIYF. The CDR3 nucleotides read TGTGCCAGCAGCAAAAAGTTGACAGGGGCCCAAAACACCATATATTTT.

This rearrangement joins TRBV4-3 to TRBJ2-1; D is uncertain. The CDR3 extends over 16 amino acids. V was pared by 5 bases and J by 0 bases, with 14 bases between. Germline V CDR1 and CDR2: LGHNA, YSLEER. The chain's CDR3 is CASSSSLVGSYNEQFF. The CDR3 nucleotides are TGCGCCAGCAGCTCATCTCTAGTGGGCTCCTACAATGAGCAGTTCTTC.

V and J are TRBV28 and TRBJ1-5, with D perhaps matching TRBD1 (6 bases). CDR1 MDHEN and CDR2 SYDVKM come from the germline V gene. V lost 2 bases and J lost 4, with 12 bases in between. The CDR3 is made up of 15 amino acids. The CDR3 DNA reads TGTGCCAGCAGTTTAAGGGGGGGGAGGAATCAGCCCCAGCATTTT. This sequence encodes CASSLRGGRNQPQHF.

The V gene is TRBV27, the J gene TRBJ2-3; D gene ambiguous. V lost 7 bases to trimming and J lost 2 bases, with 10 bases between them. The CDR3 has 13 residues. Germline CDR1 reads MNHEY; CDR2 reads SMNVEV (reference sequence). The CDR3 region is CASNGKFTDTQYF. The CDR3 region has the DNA TGTGCCAGCAATGGCAAATTCACAGATACGCAGTATTTT.

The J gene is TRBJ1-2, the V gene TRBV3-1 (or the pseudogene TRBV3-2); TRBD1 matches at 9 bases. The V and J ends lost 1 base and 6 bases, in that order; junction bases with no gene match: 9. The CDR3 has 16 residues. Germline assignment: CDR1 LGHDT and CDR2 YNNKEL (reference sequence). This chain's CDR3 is CASSQASLDRGNGYTF. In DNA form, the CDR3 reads TGTGCCAGCAGCCAAGCATCCCTCGACAGGGGGAATGGCTACACCTTC.

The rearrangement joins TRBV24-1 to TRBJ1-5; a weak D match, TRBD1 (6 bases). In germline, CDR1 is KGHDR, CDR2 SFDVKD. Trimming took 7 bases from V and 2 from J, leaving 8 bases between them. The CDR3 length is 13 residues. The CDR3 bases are TGTGCCACCAGCCCAGGGGGCAATCAGCCCCAGCATTTT. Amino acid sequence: CATSPGGNQPQHF.

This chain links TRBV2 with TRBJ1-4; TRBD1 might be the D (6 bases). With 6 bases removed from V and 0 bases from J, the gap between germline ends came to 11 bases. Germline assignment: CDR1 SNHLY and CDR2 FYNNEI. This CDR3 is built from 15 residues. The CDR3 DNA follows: TGTGCCAGCAGGGACAGCTTTGCAACTAATGAAAAACTGTTTTTT. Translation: CASRDSFATNEKLFF.

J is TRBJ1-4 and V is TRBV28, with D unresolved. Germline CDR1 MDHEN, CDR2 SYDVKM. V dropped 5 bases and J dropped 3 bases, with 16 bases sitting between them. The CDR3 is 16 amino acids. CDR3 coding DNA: TGTGCCAGCAGTCGATACCTAACCGGGGCTAATGAAAAACTGTTTTTT. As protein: CASSRYLTGANEKLFF.

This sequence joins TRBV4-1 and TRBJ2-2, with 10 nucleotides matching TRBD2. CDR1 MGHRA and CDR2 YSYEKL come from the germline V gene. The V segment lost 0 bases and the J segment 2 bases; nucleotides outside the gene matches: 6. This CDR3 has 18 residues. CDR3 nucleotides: TGCGCCAGCAGCCAAGATCGAACTAGCGGGATCAACACCGGGGAGCTGTTTTTT. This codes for CASSQDRTSGINTGELFF.